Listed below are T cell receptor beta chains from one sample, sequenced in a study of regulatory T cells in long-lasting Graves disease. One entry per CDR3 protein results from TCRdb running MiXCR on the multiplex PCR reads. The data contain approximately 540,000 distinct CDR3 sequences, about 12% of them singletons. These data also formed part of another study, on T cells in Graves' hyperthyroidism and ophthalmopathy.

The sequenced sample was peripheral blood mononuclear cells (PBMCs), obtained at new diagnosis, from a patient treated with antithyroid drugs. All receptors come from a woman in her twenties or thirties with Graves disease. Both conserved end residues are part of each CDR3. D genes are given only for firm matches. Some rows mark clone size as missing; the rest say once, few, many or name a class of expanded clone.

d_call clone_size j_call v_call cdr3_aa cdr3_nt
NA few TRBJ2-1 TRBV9 CASSVDSSSYNEQFF TGTGCCAGCAGCGTGGACAGCAGCTCCTACAATGAGCAGTTCTTC
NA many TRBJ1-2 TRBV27 CASRAFSNYGYTF TGTGCCAGCAGAGCCTTCTCTAACTATGGCTACACCTTC
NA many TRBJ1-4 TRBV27 CASSLVAATNEKLFF TGTGCCAGCAGTTTGGTCGCAGCAACTAATGAAAAACTGTTTTTT
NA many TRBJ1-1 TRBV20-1 CSARRGALGTEAFF TGCAGTGCTAGACGGGGGGCGTTGGGTACTGAAGCTTTCTTT
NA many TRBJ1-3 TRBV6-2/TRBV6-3 CASSYDNRSRWYF TGTGCCAGCAGTTATGACAATCGATCCAGGTGGTATTTT
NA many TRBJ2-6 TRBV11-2 CASSSGRGSGANVLTF TGTGCCAGCAGCTCAGGCAGGGGTTCCGGGGCCAACGTCCTGACTTTC
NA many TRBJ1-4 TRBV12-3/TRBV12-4 CASSPFTPPEKLFF TGTGCCAGCAGTCCGTTCACCCCCCCGGAAAAACTGTTTTTT
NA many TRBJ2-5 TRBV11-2 CASMGQVRETQYF TGTGCCAGCATGGGTCAGGTTCGCGAGACCCAGTACTTC
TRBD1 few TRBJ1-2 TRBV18 CASSPRADRSLGYTF TGTGCCAGCTCCCCCCGAGCGGACAGGTCGCTTGGCTACACCTTC
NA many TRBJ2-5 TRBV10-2 CASSAPGGIRWETQYF TGCGCCAGCAGTGCCCCGGGCGGGATCCGTTGGGAGACCCAGTACTTC
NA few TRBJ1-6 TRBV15 CATSGRNSPLHF TGTGCCACCAGCGGAAGGAATTCACCCCTCCACTTT
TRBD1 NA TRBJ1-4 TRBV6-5 CASSYTGTGIFKTTNEKLFF TGTGCCAGCAGTTACACCGGGACAGGGATCTTCAAGACAACTAATGAAAAACTGTTTTTT
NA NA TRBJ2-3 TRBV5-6 CASSLRSTTFITDTQYF TGTGCCAGCAGCTTGAGGTCGACTACCTTTATCACAGATACGCAGTATTTT
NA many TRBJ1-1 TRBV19 CASSITGIITEAFF TGTGCCAGTAGTATTACAGGGATAATCACTGAAGCTTTCTTT
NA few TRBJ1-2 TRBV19 CASTRLGPLWGYTF TGTGCCAGTACCCGGCTGGGACCCCTATGGGGCTACACCTTC
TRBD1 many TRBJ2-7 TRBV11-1 CASSPWTGRLYEQYF TGTGCCAGCAGCCCCTGGACAGGACGACTTTACGAGCAGTACTTC
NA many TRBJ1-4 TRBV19 CASSAQDSTHEKLFF TGTGCCAGTAGTGCCCAAGACAGTACGCATGAAAAACTGTTTTTT
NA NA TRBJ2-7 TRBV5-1 CASSQAGPYYEQYF TGCGCCAGCAGCCAGGCGGGCCCATACTACGAGCAGTACTTC
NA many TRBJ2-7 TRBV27 CASSFGGTSSYEQYF TGTGCCAGCAGCTTTGGAGGGACCAGCTCCTACGAGCAGTACTTC
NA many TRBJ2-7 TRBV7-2 CASSPTRLGGEQYF TGTGCCAGCAGCCCCACGAGGTTGGGGGGCGAGCAGTACTTC
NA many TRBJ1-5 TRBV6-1 CASNGGSGYSNQPQHF TGTGCCAGCAATGGCGGGTCCGGGTATAGCAATCAGCCCCAGCATTTT
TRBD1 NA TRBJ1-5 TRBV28 CASSLSPGQGWQPQHF TGTGCCAGCAGTTTATCTCCGGGACAGGGGTGGCAGCCCCAGCATTTT
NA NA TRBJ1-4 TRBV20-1 CSAPPERVGGKVFF TGCAGTGCCCCACCTGAGAGGGTTGGGGGCAAGGTGTTTTTT
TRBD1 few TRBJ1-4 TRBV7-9 CASSLLRQGGEKLFF TGTGCCAGCAGCTTACTGAGACAGGGTGGTGAAAAACTGTTTTTT
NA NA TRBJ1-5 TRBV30 CAWSFAGLHNQPQHF TGTGCCTGGAGTTTTGCGGGACTGCATAATCAGCCCCAGCATTTT
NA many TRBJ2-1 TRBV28 CASSFRRGKSYNEQFF TGTGCCAGCAGTTTTCGGAGGGGCAAATCCTACAATGAGCAGTTCTTC
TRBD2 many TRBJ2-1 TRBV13 CASSVPSGLYNEQFF TGTGCCAGCAGCGTACCTAGCGGGCTCTACAATGAGCAGTTCTTC
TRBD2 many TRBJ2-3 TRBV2 CASRMPGGADTQYF TGTGCCAGCCGAATGCCGGGAGGGGCAGATACGCAGTATTTT
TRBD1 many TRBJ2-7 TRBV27 CASSWDRLSSYEQYF TGTGCCAGCAGTTGGGACAGGCTAAGCTCCTACGAGCAGTACTTC
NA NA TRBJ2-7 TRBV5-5 CASSLSTGRYEQYF TGTGCCAGCAGCTTGTCGACAGGCAGGTACGAGCAGTACTTC
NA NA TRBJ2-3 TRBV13 CASSLPGGLGADTQYF TGTGCCAGCAGCTTACCCGGAGGGCTCGGCGCAGATACGCAGTATTTT
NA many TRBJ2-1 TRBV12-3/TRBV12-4 CASSAPGYHLRDEQFF TGTGCCAGCAGTGCCCCTGGGTACCACCTAAGGGATGAGCAGTTCTTC
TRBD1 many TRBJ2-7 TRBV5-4 CASSPDRLTTAEQYF TGTGCCAGCAGCCCGGACAGGCTTACCACGGCCGAGCAGTACTTC
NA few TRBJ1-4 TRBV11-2 CASSPGSYRRSNVKLFF TGTGCCAGCAGCCCAGGATCGTACAGACGATCCAATGTAAAACTGTTTTTT
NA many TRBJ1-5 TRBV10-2 CASSTGIGQPQHF TGCGCCAGCAGCACAGGGATCGGCCAGCCCCAGCATTTT